The 4 T cell receptor beta chains reported below all come from one sample, sequenced in a study of shared clonotypes between healthy human individuals. CD45RO-negative, CCR7-positively selected cells formed the naive CD8 fraction, excluding terminally differentiated effector memory CD45RA+ cells. Here immunoSEQ multiplex PCR was the method, and the copy in TCRdb shows in-frame clones only, minus some. The sample has about 2.1 million clones, 85% to 95% seen once. The sample taken for sequencing was naive CD8+ T cells from PBMCs. These receptors were collected from a man younger than 35 in good health. Some clones in this sample may be carry-over from other donors' samples.

Turning to this clone: The sample has other DNA sequences that encode this CDR3 too. CDR3 protein: CASSSGRDQETQYF. CDR3 nucleotide sequence: TGTGCCAGCAGTTCGGGTCGGGACCAAGAGACCCAGTACTTC. The J gene is TRBJ2-5, the V gene TRBV28; the D is unclear. Between the trimmed V and J ends, which lost 4 bases and 0 bases, there was a span of 9 bases. Germline V CDR1 and CDR2: MDHEN, SYDVKM. This CDR3 is built from 14 residues.

This chain connects TRBV30 to TRBJ2-7; D may be TRBD2 (5 bases). The V end was cut by 5 bases, the J end by 7 bases, with 12 bases between. The germline V gene encodes CDR1 GTSNPN and CDR2 SVGIG (reference sequence). The CDR3 has 11 residues. The CDR3 DNA reads TGTGCCTGGGAGGGATTGGGGGAGCAGTACTTC. Translating it yields CAWEGLGEQYF.

V usage is TRBV12-5 and J usage is TRBJ2-2; D ambiguous. Germline CDR1 LGHNT, CDR2 FRNRAP. V lost 7 bases, J lost 1 base, and 4 bases lay in between. The CDR3 runs 12 residues. The CDR3 spells CASAKNTGELFF. CDR3 nucleotides: TGTGCTAGTGCCAAGAACACCGGGGAGCTGTTTTTT.

The gene calls are TRBV28 and TRBJ1-2; D not certain. V shed 8 bases and J shed 4 bases, with 8 bases lying between them. Germline assignment: CDR1 MDHEN and CDR2 SYDVKM. The CDR3 loop spans 11 amino acids. The CDR3 coding sequence is TGTGCCAGCCTCTCATCCTATGGCTACACCTTC. Its protein product is CASLSSYGYTF.